A single sample gave rise to the 20 T cell receptor beta chains below, sequenced in a study of T cells in Graves' hyperthyroidism and ophthalmopathy. RNA transcripts served as the template for amplifying TCR beta CDR3 regions. The TCR CDR3 was amplified in a first-round RT-PCR using the HTBI primer set. Each CDR3 protein gets one entry after TCRdb re-called the multiplex PCR reads with MiXCR. The sample lists 550,000 to 800,000 distinct CDR3 sequences, 17% occurring once. What was sequenced was blood. These receptors were collected from a man over 45 with Graves' hyperthyroidism.

This clonotype was recorded many times. The chain recombines TRBV29-1 with TRBJ2-3, with TRBD1 identical over 12 bases. CDR3 length: 16 amino acids. Germline V CDR1 and CDR2: SQVTM, ANQGSEA. Germline trimming cut 7 bases from V and 4 bases from J; bases unmatched to any gene: 12. CDR3 protein: CSAGPGQGAEADTQYF. In nucleotides, the CDR3 is TGCAGCGCTGGACCGGGACAGGGGGCGGAGGCAGATACGCAGTATTTT.

As concerns this clonotype: Given a much more abundant clone one base away, this may be a read error. The chain is built from TRBV2 and TRBJ2-7, with D perhaps TRBD1 or TRBD2 (5 bases each). The tail of the sequence fits TRBJ2-1 better, so the J call may be wrong. The CDR3 totals 14 residues. CDR1 and CDR2 from the germline V gene are SNHLY and FYNNEI. In nucleotides, the CDR3 is TGTGCCAGCAGTGAACAGGGACGTTCCTACGAGCAGTTCTTC. Its protein product is CASSEQGRSYEQFF.

The chain links TRBV7-3 to TRBJ2-5; 9 bases line up with TRBD2. The CDR3 extends over 17 amino acids. V lost 1 base to trimming and J lost 4 bases; unmatched junction nucleotides: 10. CDR1 is SGHTA and CDR2 is FQGTGA in the germline V gene. DNA of the CDR3: TGTGCCAGCAGCTTAATTCCTAGCGGGATCTCGGGAGAGACCCAGTACTTC. This sequence encodes CASSLIPSGISGETQYF.

V gene TRBV20-1 combines with J gene TRBJ1-1, with a weak D call TRBD1 (6 bases). The V and J ends lost 0 bases and 0 bases respectively, with 11 bases between them. CDR3 length: 15 amino acids. Germline V gene sequence: CDR1 DFQATT, CDR2 SNEGSKA (reference sequence). The CDR3 is CSARDPGQLNTEAFF. The CDR3 DNA sequence: TGCAGTGCTAGAGATCCCGGACAGCTGAACACTGAAGCTTTCTTT.

This clonotype was seen repeatedly, ten times or more. This rearrangement joins TRBV7-9 to TRBJ2-1, with D tentatively TRBD2 (6 bases). V was cut by 5 bases and J by 4 bases, with 12 bases left in between. The CDR3 runs to 14 residues. The germline gives CDR1 SEHNR, CDR2 FQNEAQ (reference sequence). DNA of the CDR3: TGTGCCAGCAGCACTATGACTAGTTACAATGAGCAGTTCTTC. It translates to CASSTMTSYNEQFF.

This clonotype has ten or more counts. The chain recombines TRBV20-1 with TRBJ2-3; 16 bases fit TRBD2. Losses at the gene ends were 5 bases for V and 3 bases for J; bases not matched to a gene: 2. Germline V gene sequence: CDR1 DFQATT, CDR2 SNEGSKA (reference sequence). The CDR3 loop spans 15 amino acids. The CDR3 bases are TGCAGTGCTGGGACTAGCGGGAGGGCAACAGATACGCAGTATTTT. It translates to CSAGTSGRATDTQYF.

This clonotype was counted at least ten times. The chain joins TRBV5-1 to TRBJ2-3; 9 positions match TRBD1. This CDR3 is built from 16 residues. Germline V lookup: CDR1 SGHRS, CDR2 YFSETQ. Losses at the gene ends were 2 bases for V and 1 base for J; bases not matched to a gene: 5. The CDR3 DNA sequence: TGCGCCAGCAGCTTTACAGGGGGCGCCGGCACAGATACGCAGTATTTT. This sequence encodes CASSFTGGAGTDTQYF. The whole variable domain, filled in from reference TRBV5-1 and TRBJ2-3, reads KAGVTQTPRYLIKTRGQQVTLSCSPISGHRSVSWYQQTPGQGLQFLFEYFSETQRNKGNFPGRFSGRQFSNSRSEMNVSTLELGDSALYLCASSFTGGAGTDTQYFGPGTRLTVL.

Details on this clonotype: A much larger clone lies a single base off, so this may be a read error. The CDR3 end shows no conserved phenylalanine or tryptophan, and so a read error is likely. The CDR3 loop reads CASSPMGSSYNEQFV. The DNA of the CDR3 is TGTGCCAGCTCACCAATGGGGAGCTCCTACAATGAGCAGTTCGTC. The chain links TRBV18 to TRBJ2-1; a possible D gene is TRBD2 (5 bases). The V gene's germline CDR1 is KGHSH and CDR2 LQKENI. There are 15 residues in the CDR3. V dropped 2 bases and J dropped 0 bases, with 8 bases sitting between them.

This clonotype was seen many times. The chain carries TRBV24-1 and TRBJ2-2, with TRBD1 matching 11 bases. The junction had 3 bases not matched to a gene; V was cut back by 5 bases and J by 5 bases. Germline values: CDR1 KGHDR, CDR2 SFDVKD. This CDR3 comprises 15 residues. CDR3 loop: CATSVGTGGTGELFF. CDR3 sequence (DNA): TGTGCCACCAGTGTTGGGACAGGGGGTACCGGGGAGCTGTTTTTT.

The rearrangement uses TRBV10-3 and TRBJ2-2, with a weak D call TRBD2 (5 bases). Germline V gives CDR1 ENHRY, CDR2 SYGVKD. Trimming shortened V by 3 bases and J by 3 bases, and 11 bases separated the two germline ends. The CDR3 loop spans 15 amino acids. In DNA form, the CDR3 reads TGTGCCATCAGTGACGAGCGGACCGACACCGGGGAGCTGTTTTTT. Its translation: CAISDERTDTGELFF.

This clonotype was counted a few times. The V call is TRBV25-1, the J call TRBJ2-7; 9 nucleotides line up with TRBD1. In germline, CDR1 is MGHDK, CDR2 SYGVNS. This CDR3 contains 15 residues. V lost 4 bases, J lost 4 bases, and 8 bases stayed unmatched. CDR3 bases: TGTGCCAGCAGTGGAACAGGGGGCGATTCTTACGAGCAGTACTTC. Residues: CASSGTGGDSYEQYF.

This clonotype was counted ten times or more. V and J are TRBV5-1 and TRBJ1-1, with a weak D call TRBD1 (6 bases). This CDR3 has 16 amino acids. Germline loops: CDR1 SGHRS, CDR2 YFSETQ. Between the trimmed V and J ends, which lost 5 bases and 3 bases, there was a span of 20 bases. CDR3 sequence reads: CASSPGARGGDTEAFF. Written as DNA, the CDR3 is TGCGCCAGCAGTCCGGGGGCGCGAGGAGGTGACACTGAAGCTTTCTTT.

This clonotype was seen only a few times. The V gene is TRBV20-1, the J gene TRBJ1-4; D gene uncertain. CDR3 length: 11 residues. Germline CDR1 and CDR2: DFQATT and SNEGSKA (reference sequence). V was clipped by 1 base and J by 8 bases, with 5 bases between them. CDR3 in amino acids: CSARGREKLFF. CDR3 nucleotide sequence: TGCAGTGCTAGAGGTCGGGAAAAACTGTTTTTT.

This clonotype was seen many times. The chain uses TRBV11-2 and TRBJ1-6; 8 bases match TRBD1. The CDR3 runs to 17 residues. Germline values: CDR1 SGHAT, CDR2 FQNNGV. The junction had 15 bases not matched to a gene; V was cut back by 5 bases and J by 9 bases. The CDR3 reads CASSHSTGGWGGSPLHF. CDR3 DNA sequence: TGTGCCAGCAGCCACAGCACAGGGGGTTGGGGAGGTTCACCCCTCCACTTT.

This clonotype was detected many times. The V call is TRBV24-1, the J call TRBJ2-3; 7 bases line up with TRBD1. This CDR3 contains 14 residues. V trimming: 10 bases; J trimming: 0 bases; junction bases outside the gene matches: 6. The germline gives CDR1 KGHDR, CDR2 SFDVKD. The CDR3 loop is CATSDRASTDTQYF. The CDR3 DNA is TGTGCCACAAGCGACAGGGCAAGCACAGATACGCAGTATTTT.

This clonotype was found a few times. This chain joins TRBV6-2 or TRBV6-3 and TRBJ1-2; no firm D call. The CDR3 runs 13 residues. Per germline, CDR1 MNHEY and CDR2 SVGEGT. V was pared by 2 bases and J by 4 bases, with 8 bases between. The CDR3 DNA follows: TGTGCCAGCAGTTACGAGTTCGGCTATGGCTACACCTTC. Protein product: CASSYEFGYGYTF.

This clonotype occurred once. This chain joins TRBV19 and TRBJ2-5; the match to TRBD1 covers 9 bases. The germline CDR1 and CDR2 sequences are LNHDA and SQIVND (reference sequence). The CDR3 extends over 15 amino acids. The V gene end was trimmed by 1 base and the J gene end by 4 bases; junction bases not matched to a gene: 4. DNA for the CDR3: TGTGCCAGTAGTATAGGACAGGGGGTAGGAGAGACCCAGTACTTC. Residues: CASSIGQGVGETQYF.

As for this clonotype: This may be a read error, as it is one base from a much larger clone. This sequence joins TRBV7-8 and TRBJ1-1; D gene uncertain. CDR1 and CDR2 from the germline V gene are SGHVS and FQNEAQ. The CDR3 length is 16 residues. This CDR3 reads CASSTRYGRPNTEASF. The CDR3 DNA reads TGTGCCAGCAGCACCAGGTACGGACGGCCGAACACTGAAGCTTCCTTT.

V and J are TRBV7-9 and TRBJ2-7; possibly TRBD1 for D (5 bases). Per germline, CDR1 SEHNR and CDR2 FQNEAQ (reference sequence). This CDR3 region has 15 residues. V was cut by 5 bases and J by 3 bases, with 17 bases left in between. CDR3 nucleotides: TGTGCCAGCAGCGCCCCCGACGGCAGGGACTACGAGCAGTACTTC. Encoded protein: CASSAPDGRDYEQYF.

This clonotype appeared a single time. A much larger clone lies one base from this, so it may be a read error. The V call is TRBV7-2, the J call TRBJ2-7; 8 bases agree with TRBD2. CDR3 length: 14 amino acids. Losses at the gene ends were 5 bases for V and 3 bases for J; bases not matched to a gene: 6. In germline, CDR1 is SGHTA, CDR2 FQGNSA. CDR3 bases: TGTGCCAGCAGCGCGAAGCTAGCGGGCTACGAGCAGTACTTC. It is translated as CASSAKLAGYEQYF. Supplemented by reference TRBV7-2 and TRBJ2-7, the full variable domain reads GAGVSQSPSNKVTEKGKDVELRCDPISGHTALYWYRQSLGQGLEFLIYFQGNSAPDKSGLPSDRFSAERTGGSVSTLTIQRTQQEDSAVYLCASSAKLAGYEQYFGPGTRLTVT.